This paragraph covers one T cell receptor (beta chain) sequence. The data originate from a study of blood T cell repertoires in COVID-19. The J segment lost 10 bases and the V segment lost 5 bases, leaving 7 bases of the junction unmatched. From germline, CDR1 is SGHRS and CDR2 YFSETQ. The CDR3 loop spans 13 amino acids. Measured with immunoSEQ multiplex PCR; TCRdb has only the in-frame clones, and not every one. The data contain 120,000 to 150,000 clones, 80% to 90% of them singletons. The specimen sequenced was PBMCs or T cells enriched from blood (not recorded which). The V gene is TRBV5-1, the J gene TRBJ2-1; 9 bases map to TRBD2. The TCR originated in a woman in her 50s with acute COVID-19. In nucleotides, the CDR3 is TGCGCCAGCAGGGCTAGCGGGAATTCGGAGCAGTTCTTC. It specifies CASRASGNSEQFF.